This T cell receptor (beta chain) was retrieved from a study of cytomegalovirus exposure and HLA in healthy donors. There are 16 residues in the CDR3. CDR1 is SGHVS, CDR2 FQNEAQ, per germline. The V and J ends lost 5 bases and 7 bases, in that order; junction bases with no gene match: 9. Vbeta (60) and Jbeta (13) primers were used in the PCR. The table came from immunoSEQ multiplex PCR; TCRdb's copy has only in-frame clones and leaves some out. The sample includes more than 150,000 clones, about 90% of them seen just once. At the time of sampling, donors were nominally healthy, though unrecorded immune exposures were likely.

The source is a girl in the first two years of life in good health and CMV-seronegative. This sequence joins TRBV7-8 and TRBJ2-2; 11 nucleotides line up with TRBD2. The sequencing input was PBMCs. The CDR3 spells CASSRRLAGTFGELFF. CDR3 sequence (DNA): TGTGCCAGCAGCCGAAGACTAGCGGGGACTTTCGGGGAGCTGTTTTTT.